The 20 T cell receptor beta chains given below trace back to one sample, sequenced in a study of cytomegalovirus exposure and HLA in healthy donors. A multiplex PCR was run with 60 Vbeta primers and 13 Jbeta primers. Profiling relied on immunoSEQ multiplex PCR, and the TCRdb table lists in-frame clones only, not all of them. The sample records 150,000 or so clones, 70% to 80% being singletons. The sequencing input was PBMCs. The origin of the receptors is a man younger than 45 in good health and CMV-seropositive.

This sequence joins TRBV21-1 and TRBJ2-3; the tabulated D call, TRBD2, remains unverified against the DNA. TRBV21-1 counts as a pseudogene. The CDR3 contains 23 residues. CDR3 DNA: TGTGCCAGCAGCAAAGACTGGGGGATAACTAGCGGGAGTACCCTCCCTGACACAGATACGCAGTATTTT. Protein sequence: CASSKDWGITSGSTLPDTDTQYF.

The V and J genes are TRBV15 and TRBJ1-1; weak D call: TRBD1 (6 bases). This CDR3 has 14 amino acids. In germline, CDR1 is LNHNV, CDR2 YYDKDF (reference sequence). Trimming left V 8 bases short and J 0 bases short, with 13 bases between. As DNA, the CDR3 is TGTGCCACCGCTGACAGGTTGATGAACACTGAAGCTTTCTTT. Residues: CATADRLMNTEAFF.

V gene TRBV11-2 combines with J gene TRBJ1-1; 7 bases match TRBD1. J gave up 2 bases and V 3 bases, and 12 bases lay outside the gene matches. There are 17 residues in the CDR3. The germline gives CDR1 SGHAT, CDR2 FQNNGV. In nucleotides, the CDR3 is TGTGCCAGCAGCTTGGACCTCTCGGGACAGCTAAACACTGAAGCTTTCTTT. This sequence encodes CASSLDLSGQLNTEAFF.

V and J are TRBV6-6 and TRBJ2-7; D is perhaps TRBD2 (5 bases). Trimming removed 4 bases from V and 4 bases from J, with 8 bases in between. Looked up from germline, CDR1 is MNHNY and CDR2 is SVGAGI (reference sequence). The CDR3 extends over 12 amino acids. The CDR3 loop reads CASSSGLYEQYF. For the CDR3, the DNA is TGTGCCAGCAGTTCCGGACTTTACGAGCAGTACTTC.

The rearrangement links TRBV30 to TRBJ2-1; D possibly corresponds to TRBD2 (5 bases). The V end lost 0 bases, the J end lost 4 bases, and 10 bases lay between the germline ends. The CDR3 runs 14 residues. In germline, CDR1 is GTSNPN, CDR2 SVGIG (reference sequence). Written as DNA, the CDR3 is TGTGCCTGGAGTGTAGACGACTATTACAATGAGCAGTTCTTC. Translation: CAWSVDDYYNEQFF.

The chain couples TRBV28 to TRBJ1-2, with unresolved D. Germline CDR1 MDHEN, CDR2 SYDVKM. The length of the CDR3 is 11 residues. V was shortened by 6 bases and J by 7 bases, with 9 bases between the two germline ends. CDR3 region: CASSASGGYTF. The CDR3 DNA sequence: TGTGCCAGCAGCGCATCCGGTGGCTACACCTTC.

The CDR3 coding sequence is TGTGCCAGCAGCCAATACGGGACAGGGGGCCAAGAGACCCAGTACTTC. Translating it yields CASSQYGTGGQETQYF. V gene TRBV2 combines with J gene TRBJ2-5; TRBD1 aligns across 11 bases. The ends lost 6 bases at V and 1 base at J; junction bases unmatched: 7. Looked up from germline, CDR1 is SNHLY and CDR2 is FYNNEI. The CDR3 is 16 amino acids.

A few counts support this clone. The rearrangement joins TRBV6-5 to TRBJ2-2; D unclear. The CDR3 spans 15 residues. Germline V gene lookup returns CDR1 MNHEY and CDR2 SVGAGI. Trimming cost V 10 bases and J 4 bases, with 19 bases left between them. As DNA, the CDR3 is TGTGCCACCCTGACCATCAACCCGGGCACCGGGGAGCTGTTTTTT. Its protein is CATLTINPGTGELFF.

J is TRBJ1-6 and V is TRBV7-9; TRBD1 agrees at 7 bases. V lost 5 bases and J lost 5; bases outside the gene matches: 6. Germline V gene sequence: CDR1 SEHNR, CDR2 FQNEAQ (reference sequence). The length of the CDR3 is 15 residues. DNA for the CDR3: TGTGCCAGCAGCAGGGGGGACAGCAATAATTCACCCCTCCACTTT. Translation gives CASSRGDSNNSPLHF.

This clone showed up just once. This chain joins TRBV11-1 and TRBJ2-3; D possibly corresponds to TRBD2 (5 bases). The CDR3 loop spans 16 amino acids. Germline-derived CDR1 and CDR2 are SGHAT and FQDESV (reference sequence). Trimming left V 2 bases short and J 1 base short, with 13 bases between. The CDR3 nucleotides are TGTGCCAGCAGCTTACTTCGGGGTTTTGGCACAGATACGCAGTATTTT. Its translation: CASSLLRGFGTDTQYF. Variable domain in full (rest from reference TRBV11-1 and TRBJ2-3): EAEVAQSPRYKITEKSQAVAFWCDPISGHATLYWYRQILGQGPELLVQFQDESVVDDSQLPKDRFSAERLKGVDSTLKIQPAELGDSAMYLCASSLLRGFGTDTQYFGPGTRLTVL.

The chain has TRBV7-9 and TRBJ1-5; weak D call: TRBD1 (5 bases). The ends were cut back, 5 bases at V and 7 bases at J, with 9 bases in the middle. Looked up from germline, CDR1 is SEHNR and CDR2 is FQNEAQ (reference sequence). This CDR3 region has 12 residues. The CDR3 bases are TGTGCCAGCAGCCTAACAGGACAGCCCCAGCATTTT. Its protein product is CASSLTGQPQHF.

This rearrangement joins TRBV11-2 to TRBJ2-1; D remains unclear. V lost 1 base and J lost 9, with 10 bases in between. The CDR3 length is 13 residues. From germline, CDR1 is SGHAT and CDR2 FQNNGV. The chain's CDR3 is CASSLASAGEQFF. CDR3 nucleotide sequence: TGTGCCAGCAGCTTAGCATCGGCAGGTGAGCAGTTCTTC.

The V and J genes are TRBV7-8 and TRBJ1-1; possibly TRBD1 for D (5 bases). V was clipped by 5 bases and J by 1 base, with 8 bases between them. Per germline, CDR1 SGHVS and CDR2 FQNEAQ. CDR3 size: 13 residues. The CDR3 nucleotides are TGTGCCAGCAGCCTGACAGCGAACACTGAAGCTTTCTTT. It is translated as CASSLTANTEAFF.

The gene calls are TRBV6-1 and TRBJ2-5; the D is unclear. V shed 1 base and J shed 1 base, with 10 bases lying between them. This CDR3 region has 15 residues. The germline V gene encodes CDR1 MNHNS and CDR2 SASEGT. The CDR3 nucleotides are TGTGCCAGCAGTGAAGTTGGCAGTATCCAAGAGACCCAGTACTTC. This gives the protein CASSEVGSIQETQYF.

This chain joins TRBV2 and TRBJ2-2, with 8 nucleotides matching TRBD2. Unmatched junction bases numbered 6, after V lost 5 bases and J lost 4 bases. The CDR3 covers 15 residues. Germline values: CDR1 SNHLY, CDR2 FYNNEI. CDR3 protein: CASSSSGSGTGELFF. The DNA of the CDR3 is TGTGCCAGCAGTTCCAGCGGGAGTGGCACCGGGGAGCTGTTTTTT.

This clone was detected only a few times. The gene calls are TRBV7-9 and TRBJ1-2, with TRBD1 identical over 7 bases. The CDR3 extends over 12 amino acids. Germline CDR1 is SEHNR and CDR2 is FQNEAQ (reference sequence). V was clipped by 5 bases and J by 12 bases; unmatched bases: 9. The CDR3 nucleotides read TGTGCCAGCAGCATAGAGACAGGGTTAAACACCTTC. Translated: CASSIETGLNTF.

The chain uses TRBV11-1 and TRBJ1-2, with 7 nucleotides matching TRBD1. Germline trimming cut 5 bases from V and 5 bases from J; bases unmatched to any gene: 5. The CDR3 loop spans 13 amino acids. Germline CDR1 SGHAT, CDR2 FQDESV (reference sequence). For the CDR3, the DNA is TGTGCCAGCAGCGCCGGGACAGTTTATGGCTACACCTTC. This sequence encodes CASSAGTVYGYTF.

V is TRBV19 and J is TRBJ1-3, with a possible D match to TRBD1 (5 bases). Trimming pared 6 bases from V and 6 bases from J, leaving 12 bases between. The V gene's germline CDR1 is LNHDA and CDR2 SQIVND (reference sequence). CDR3 size: 13 residues. The DNA of the CDR3 is TGTGCCAGTAGACAACGGGGGGAAAACACCATATATTTT. This sequence encodes CASRQRGENTIYF.

The genes are TRBV27 and TRBJ2-5, with 10 bases that match TRBD1. Trimming at V came to 5 bases and at J to 3 bases, leaving 6 bases not matched to a gene. The CDR3 covers 15 residues. From germline, CDR1 is MNHEY and CDR2 SMNVEV (reference sequence). CDR3 nucleotide sequence: TGTGCCAGCAGTGCCCGGGACAGGGGAAAAGAGACCCAGTACTTC. This encodes CASSARDRGKETQYF.

The chain is built from TRBV5-6 and TRBJ1-5, with unresolved D. The CDR3 spans 15 residues. Germline lookup yields CDR1 SGHDT and CDR2 YYEEEE. Trimming stripped 0 bases from V and 4 bases from J, with 11 bases between. In nucleotides, the CDR3 is TGTGCCAGCAGCTTGGGGGCAGGAGGGAATCAGCCCCAGCATTTT. This translates into CASSLGAGGNQPQHF.